This T cell receptor (beta chain) was captured by sequencing in a study of PD-1 blockade in classical Hodgkin lymphoma. Noted time point: newly diagnosed, previously untreated cHL patient sample. Germline V CDR1 and CDR2: MNHNY, SVGAGI (reference sequence). This CDR3 spans 11 amino acids. TCRdb's table, derived via immunoSEQ multiplex PCR, lists solely in-frame clones and lacks some. The table shows roughly 68,000 clones, with over 85% occurring only once. The rearrangement joins TRBV6-6 to TRBJ1-1; D is undetermined. The receptor comes from a human donor with classical Hodgkin lymphoma. The material sequenced was peripheral blood mononuclear cells (PBMCs). The DNA of the CDR3 is TGTGGGACGACCCTCAACACTGAAGCTTTCTTT. It is translated as CGTTLNTEAFF.